This TCR beta chain was identified during a study of blood T cell repertoires in COVID-19. Study background: PBMCs, B-cell-depleted T cells, or T cells were the source of the cDNA or gDNA that made up the material.

Only in-frame clones appear in the TCRdb table, and some are missing; sequencing was by immunoSEQ multiplex PCR. The top ten hold 1.2% to 1.5% of the sample, which has a few hundred thousand clones, 80% to 90% seen once. The clonotype comes from a man at least 80 years old with acute or convalescent COVID-19. The sequenced sample consisted of peripheral blood.

CDR3 protein: CASSIGQGPYNEQFF. DNA for the CDR3: TGTGCCAGTAGTATCGGACAGGGGCCATACAATGAGCAGTTCTTC. The chain has TRBV19 and TRBJ2-1, with TRBD1 identical over 9 bases. CDR3 length: 15 residues. V lost 3 bases and J lost 4; bases outside the gene matches: 4. Germline CDR1 is LNHDA and CDR2 is SQIVND (reference sequence).